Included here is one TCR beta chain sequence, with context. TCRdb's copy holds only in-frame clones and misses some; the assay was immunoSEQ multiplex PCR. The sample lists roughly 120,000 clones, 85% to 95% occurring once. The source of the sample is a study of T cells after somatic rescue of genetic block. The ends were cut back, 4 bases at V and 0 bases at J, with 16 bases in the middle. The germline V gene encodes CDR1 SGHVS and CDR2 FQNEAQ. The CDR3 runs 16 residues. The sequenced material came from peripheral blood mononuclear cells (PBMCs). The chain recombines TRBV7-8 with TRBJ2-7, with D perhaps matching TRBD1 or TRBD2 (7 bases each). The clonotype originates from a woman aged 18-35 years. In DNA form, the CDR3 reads TGTGCCAGCAGCTCCCAGGGGGGGTTTAGCTCCTACGAGCAGTACTTC. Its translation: CASSSQGGFSSYEQYF. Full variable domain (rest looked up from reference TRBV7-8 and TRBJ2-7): GAGVSQSPRYKVAKRGQDVALRCDPISGHVSLFWYQQALGQGPEFLTYFQNEAQLDKSGLPSDRFFAERPEGSVSTLKIQRTQQEDSAVYLCASSSQGGFSSYEQYFGPGTRLTVT.